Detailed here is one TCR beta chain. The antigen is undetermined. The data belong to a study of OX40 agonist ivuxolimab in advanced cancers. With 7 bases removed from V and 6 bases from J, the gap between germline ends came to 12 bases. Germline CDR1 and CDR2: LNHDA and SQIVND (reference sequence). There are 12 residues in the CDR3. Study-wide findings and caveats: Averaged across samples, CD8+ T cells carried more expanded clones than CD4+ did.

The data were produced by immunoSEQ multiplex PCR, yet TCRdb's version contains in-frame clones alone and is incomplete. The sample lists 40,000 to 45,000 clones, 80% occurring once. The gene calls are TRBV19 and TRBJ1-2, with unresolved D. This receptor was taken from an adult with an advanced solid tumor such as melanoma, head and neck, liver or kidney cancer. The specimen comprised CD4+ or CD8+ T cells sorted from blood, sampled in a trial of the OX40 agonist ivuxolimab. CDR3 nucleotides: TGTGCCAGTAATGGCCTGGGGAATGGCTACACCTTC. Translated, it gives CASNGLGNGYTF. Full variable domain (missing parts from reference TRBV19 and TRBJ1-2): DGGITQSPKYLFRKEGQNVTLSCEQNLNHDAMYWYRQDPGQGLRLIYYSQIVNDFQKGDIAEGYSVSREKKESFPLTVTSAQKNPTAFYLCASNGLGNGYTFGSGTRLTVV.